This T cell receptor beta chain was sequenced in a study of blood T cells in healthy people across ages. For the second PCR, which ran for about 6 to 11 cycles, a sample-barcoded 5' primer and a J-beta primer mix were used. Every cDNA was tagged by a template-switch adaptor with 12 random nucleotides. No fewer than 3 million CDR3-containing paired-end reads came from each sample. TCRdb reprocessed the 5' RACE reads with MiXCR, giving one entry per CDR3 protein. The table has hundreds of thousands of distinct CDR3 sequences, roughly 56% seen once. Germline values: CDR1 SGHAT, CDR2 FQNNGV. This CDR3 comprises 14 residues.

Sequencing was performed on blood. V usage is TRBV11-2 and J usage is TRBJ2-7, with TRBD2 identical over 9 bases. Judging by the DNA end, TRBJ2-5 fits better; the J call may be wrong. This receptor was identified in a man between 40 and 49 years old in good health. The CDR3 DNA sequence: TGTGCCAGCAGCTTAATTGCGGGGGGGGAGACCCAGTACTTC. Translating it yields CASSLIAGGETQYF.